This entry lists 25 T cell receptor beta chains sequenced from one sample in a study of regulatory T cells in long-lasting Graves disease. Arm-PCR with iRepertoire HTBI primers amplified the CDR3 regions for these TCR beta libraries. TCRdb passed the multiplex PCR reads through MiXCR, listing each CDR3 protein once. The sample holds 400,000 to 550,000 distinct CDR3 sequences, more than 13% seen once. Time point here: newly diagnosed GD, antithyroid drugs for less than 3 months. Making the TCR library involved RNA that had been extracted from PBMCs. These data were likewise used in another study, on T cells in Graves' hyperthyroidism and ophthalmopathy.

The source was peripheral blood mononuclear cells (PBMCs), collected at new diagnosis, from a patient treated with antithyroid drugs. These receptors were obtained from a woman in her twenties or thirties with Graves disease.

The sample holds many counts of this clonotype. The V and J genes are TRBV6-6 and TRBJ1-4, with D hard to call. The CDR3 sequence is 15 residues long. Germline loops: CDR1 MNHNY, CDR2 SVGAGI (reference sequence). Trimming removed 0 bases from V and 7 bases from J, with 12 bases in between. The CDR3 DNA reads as TGTGCCAGCAGTTACTCGACCGGACGTATTGAAAAACTGTTTTTT. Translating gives CASSYSTGRIEKLFF.

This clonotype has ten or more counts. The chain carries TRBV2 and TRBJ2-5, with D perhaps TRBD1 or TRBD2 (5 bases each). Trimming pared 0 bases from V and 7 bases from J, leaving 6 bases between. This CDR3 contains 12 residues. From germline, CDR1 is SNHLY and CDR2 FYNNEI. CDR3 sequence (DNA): TGTGCCAGCAGTGAAGCGAGGGGGACCCAGTACTTC. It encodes CASSEARGTQYF. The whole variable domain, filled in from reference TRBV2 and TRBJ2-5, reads EPEVTQTPSHQVTQMGQEVILRCVPISNHLYFYWYRQILGQKVEFLVSFYNNEISEKSEIFDDQFSVERPDGSNFTLKIRSTKLEDSAMYFCASSEARGTQYFGPGTRLLVL.

This chain's CDR3 is CASSLEGSGTYNEQFF. CDR3 bases: TGCGCCAGCAGCTTGGAGGGTAGCGGGACTTACAATGAGCAGTTCTTC. The V gene is TRBV5-1, the J gene TRBJ2-1; the match to TRBD2 covers 8 bases. CDR1 and CDR2 (germline): SGHRS, YFSETQ. Trimming at V came to 0 bases and at J to 4 bases, leaving 6 bases not matched to a gene. This CDR3 has 16 amino acids.

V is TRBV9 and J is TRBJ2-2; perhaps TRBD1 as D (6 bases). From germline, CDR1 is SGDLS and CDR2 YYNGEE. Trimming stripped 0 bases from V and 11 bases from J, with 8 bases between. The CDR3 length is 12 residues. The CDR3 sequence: CASSVGDNELFF. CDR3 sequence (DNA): TGTGCCAGCAGCGTAGGGGACAACGAGCTGTTTTTT.

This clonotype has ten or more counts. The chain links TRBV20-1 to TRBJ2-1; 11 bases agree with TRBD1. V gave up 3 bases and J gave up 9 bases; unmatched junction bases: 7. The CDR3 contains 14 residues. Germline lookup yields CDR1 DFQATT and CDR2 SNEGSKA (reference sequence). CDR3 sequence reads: CSARGGTGGSEQFF. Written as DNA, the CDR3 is TGCAGTGCTAGGGGGGGGACAGGGGGGAGTGAGCAGTTCTTC.

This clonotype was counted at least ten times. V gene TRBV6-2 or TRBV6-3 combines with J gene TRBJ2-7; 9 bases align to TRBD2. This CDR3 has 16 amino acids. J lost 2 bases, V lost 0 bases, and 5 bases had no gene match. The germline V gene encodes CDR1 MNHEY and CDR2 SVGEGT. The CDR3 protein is CASSYSWTSVAYEQYF. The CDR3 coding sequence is TGTGCCAGCAGTTACTCCTGGACTAGCGTAGCCTACGAGCAGTACTTC.

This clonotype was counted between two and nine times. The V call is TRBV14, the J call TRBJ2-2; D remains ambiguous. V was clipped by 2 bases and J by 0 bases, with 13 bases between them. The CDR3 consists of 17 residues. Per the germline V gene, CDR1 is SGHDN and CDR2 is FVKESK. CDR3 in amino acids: CASSQLLRTANTGELFF. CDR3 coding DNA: TGTGCCAGCAGCCAATTATTGAGGACCGCGAACACCGGGGAGCTGTTTTTT.

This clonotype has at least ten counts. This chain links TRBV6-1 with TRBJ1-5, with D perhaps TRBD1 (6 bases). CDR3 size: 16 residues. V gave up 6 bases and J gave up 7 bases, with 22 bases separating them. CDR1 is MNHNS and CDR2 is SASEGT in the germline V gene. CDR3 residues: CASSLRPDRLGQPQHF. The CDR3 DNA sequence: TGTGCCAGCAGCTTACGGCCTGACAGGTTGGGACAGCCCCAGCATTTT.

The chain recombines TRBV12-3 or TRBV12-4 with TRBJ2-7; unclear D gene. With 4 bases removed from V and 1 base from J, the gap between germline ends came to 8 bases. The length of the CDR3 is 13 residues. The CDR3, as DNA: TGTGCCAGCAGTTACCCCGGGTCCTACGAGCAGTACTTC. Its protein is CASSYPGSYEQYF.

CDR3 amino acids: CASSFGLSYNEQFF. In DNA form, the CDR3 reads TGTGCCAGCAGCTTCGGGCTTTCCTACAATGAGCAGTTCTTC. This chain joins TRBV7-6 and TRBJ2-1; D gene ambiguous. V lost 3 bases and J 1 base, leaving 7 bases between the germline ends. The germline V gene has CDR1 SGHVS and CDR2 FNYEAQ. The CDR3 spans 14 residues.

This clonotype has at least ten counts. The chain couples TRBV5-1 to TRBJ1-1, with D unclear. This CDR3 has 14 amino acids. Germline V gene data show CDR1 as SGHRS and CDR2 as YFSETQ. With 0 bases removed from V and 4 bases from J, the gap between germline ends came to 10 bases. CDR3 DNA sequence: TGCGCCAGCAGCTTGGCTGCTGCAGGCACTGAAGCTTTCTTT. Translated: CASSLAAAGTEAFF.

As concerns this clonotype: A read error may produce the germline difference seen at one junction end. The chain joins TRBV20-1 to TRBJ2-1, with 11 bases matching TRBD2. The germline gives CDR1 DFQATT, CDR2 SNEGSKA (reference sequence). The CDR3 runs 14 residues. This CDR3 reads CGAISGRAHNEQFF. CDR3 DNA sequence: TGCGGTGCCATTAGCGGGAGGGCCCACAATGAGCAGTTCTTC.

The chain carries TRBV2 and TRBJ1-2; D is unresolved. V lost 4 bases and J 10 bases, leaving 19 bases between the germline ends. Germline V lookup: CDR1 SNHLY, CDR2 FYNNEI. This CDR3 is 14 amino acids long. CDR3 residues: CASSGTSGTPDYTF. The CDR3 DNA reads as TGTGCCAGCAGTGGGACTTCGGGAACGCCAGACTACACCTTC.

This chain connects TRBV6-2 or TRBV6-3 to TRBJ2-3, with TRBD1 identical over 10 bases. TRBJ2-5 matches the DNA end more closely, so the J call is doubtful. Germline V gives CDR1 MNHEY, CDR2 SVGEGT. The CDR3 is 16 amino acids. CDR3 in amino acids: CASSSETGGLFETQYF. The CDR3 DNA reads TGTGCCAGCAGTTCAGAGACAGGGGGCCTCTTTGAGACCCAGTACTTC.

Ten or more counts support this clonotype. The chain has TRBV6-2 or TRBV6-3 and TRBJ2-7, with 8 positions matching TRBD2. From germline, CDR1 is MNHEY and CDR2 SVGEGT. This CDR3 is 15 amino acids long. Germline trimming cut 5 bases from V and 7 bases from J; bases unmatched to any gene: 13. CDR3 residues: CASSSLLAAPDEQYF. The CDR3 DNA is TGTGCCAGCAGTAGCTTACTAGCGGCTCCTGATGAGCAGTACTTC.

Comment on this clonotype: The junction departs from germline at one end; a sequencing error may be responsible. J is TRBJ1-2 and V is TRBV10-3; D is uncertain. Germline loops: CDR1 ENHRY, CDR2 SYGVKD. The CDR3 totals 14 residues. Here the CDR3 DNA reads TGTGCCATCAGTGACAGGCCCACTAACTATGGCCACACCTTC. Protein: CAISDRPTNYGHTF.

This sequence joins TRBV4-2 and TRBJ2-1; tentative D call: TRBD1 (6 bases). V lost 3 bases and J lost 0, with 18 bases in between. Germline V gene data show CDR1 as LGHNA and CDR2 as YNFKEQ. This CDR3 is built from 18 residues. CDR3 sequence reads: CASSHFSQGPGSYNEQFF. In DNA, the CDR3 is TGTGCCAGCAGCCATTTCTCTCAGGGGCCCGGCTCCTACAATGAGCAGTTCTTC.

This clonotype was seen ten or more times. CDR3 residues: CASSLGIQETQYF. The CDR3 coding sequence is TGTGCCAGCAGCTTAGGGATACAAGAGACCCAGTACTTC. The rearrangement links TRBV13 to TRBJ2-5, with D unclear. The V gene lost 0 bases and the J gene lost 2 bases, with 4 bases spanning the gap. CDR3 length equals 13 residues. Germline V lookup: CDR1 PRHDT, CDR2 FYEKMQ (reference sequence).

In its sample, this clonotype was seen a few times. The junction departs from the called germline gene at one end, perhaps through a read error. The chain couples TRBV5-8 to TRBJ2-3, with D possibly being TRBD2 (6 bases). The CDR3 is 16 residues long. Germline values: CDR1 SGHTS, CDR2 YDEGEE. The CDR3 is CASSLVSAGFTHTQYF. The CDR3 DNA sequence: TGTGCCAGCAGCTTGGTATCTGCGGGGTTCACACATACGCAGTATTTT.

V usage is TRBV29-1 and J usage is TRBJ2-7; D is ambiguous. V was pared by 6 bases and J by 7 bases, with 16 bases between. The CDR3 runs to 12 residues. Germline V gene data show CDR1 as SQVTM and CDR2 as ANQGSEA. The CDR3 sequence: CSVASPLKEQYF. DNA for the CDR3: TGCAGCGTCGCCTCCCCGCTTAAGGAGCAGTACTTC.

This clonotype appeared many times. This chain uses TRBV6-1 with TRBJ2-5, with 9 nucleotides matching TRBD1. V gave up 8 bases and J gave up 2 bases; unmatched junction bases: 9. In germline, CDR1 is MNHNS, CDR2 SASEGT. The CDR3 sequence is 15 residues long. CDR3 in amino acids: CASLQRTGAQETQYF. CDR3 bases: TGTGCCAGCCTTCAACGGACAGGGGCTCAAGAGACCCAGTACTTC.

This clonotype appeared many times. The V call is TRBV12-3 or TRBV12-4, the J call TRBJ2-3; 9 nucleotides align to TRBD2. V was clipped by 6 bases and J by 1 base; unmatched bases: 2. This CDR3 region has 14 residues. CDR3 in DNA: TGTGCCAGCAGGTCTAGCGGGGGCACAGATACGCAGTATTTT. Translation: CASRSSGGTDTQYF.

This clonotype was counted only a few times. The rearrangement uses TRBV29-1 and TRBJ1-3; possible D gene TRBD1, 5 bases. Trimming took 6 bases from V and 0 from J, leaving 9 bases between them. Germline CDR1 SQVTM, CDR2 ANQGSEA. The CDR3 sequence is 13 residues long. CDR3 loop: CSVKTDSGNTIYF. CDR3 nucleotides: TGCAGCGTCAAGACAGACTCTGGAAACACCATATATTTT.

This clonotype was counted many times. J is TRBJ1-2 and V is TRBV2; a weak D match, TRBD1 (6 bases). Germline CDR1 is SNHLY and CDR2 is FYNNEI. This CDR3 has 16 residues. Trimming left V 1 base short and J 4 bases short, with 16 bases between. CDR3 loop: CASSEEGGQGPYGYTF. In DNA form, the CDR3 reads TGTGCCAGCAGTGAAGAGGGGGGGCAGGGGCCCTATGGCTACACCTTC.

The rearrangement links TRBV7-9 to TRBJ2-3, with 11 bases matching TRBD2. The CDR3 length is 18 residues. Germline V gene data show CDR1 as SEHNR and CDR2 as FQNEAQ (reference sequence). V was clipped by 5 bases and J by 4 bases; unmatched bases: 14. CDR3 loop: CASSTGTSGRGYSDTQYF. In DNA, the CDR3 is TGTGCCAGCAGCACCGGGACTAGCGGACGAGGTTATTCAGATACGCAGTATTTT.